Shown below are 5 T cell receptor beta chains from a single sample sequenced in a study of T cells expressing NK-cell markers. Following a re-call of the 5' RACE reads, TCRdb has one entry per CDR3 protein and lacks DNA. The data show 350,000 to 500,000 distinct CDR3 sequences, and the top ten clones hold about 7.1%. Sequenced input: blood T cells: a sorted CD56 or NKG2C T cell subset, CD4+ or CD8+ T cells, or bulk PBMC T cells (not recorded which). These receptors all stem from a woman aged 18-70 years in good health.

This rearrangement joins TRBV5-1 to TRBJ1-4. The CDR3 spans 14 residues. Looked up from germline, CDR1 is SGHRS and CDR2 is YFSETQ. CDR3: CASSLTRPDEKLFF.

The chain uses TRBV11-3 and TRBJ2-1; the TCRdb call, TRBD1, lacks DNA for checking. CDR3 length: 14 amino acids. CDR1 and CDR2 (germline): SGHNT, YENEEA. This CDR3 reads CASSQGVTYNEQFF.

The V and J genes are TRBV20-1 and TRBJ1-4; TCRdb reports TRBD1, a call that lacks DNA to check it against. CDR3 length: 12 amino acids. CDR1 DFQATT and CDR2 SNEGSKA come from the germline V gene (reference sequence). The CDR3 loop reads CSATRDIEKLFF.

The chain recombines TRBV23-1 with TRBJ2-7; the D gene TCRdb calls, TRBD1, cannot be checked with no DNA. TRBV23-1 is an open reading frame whose function is uncertain. This CDR3 region has 18 residues. The CDR3 here is CASSQHPCWDRGEYEQYF.

The chain links TRBV5-1 to TRBJ2-3; TCRdb returns TRBD1, unconfirmable since there is no DNA. Germline CDR1 is SGHRS and CDR2 is YFSETQ. The CDR3 contains 15 residues. CDR3 in amino acids: CASSISGTITDTQYF.